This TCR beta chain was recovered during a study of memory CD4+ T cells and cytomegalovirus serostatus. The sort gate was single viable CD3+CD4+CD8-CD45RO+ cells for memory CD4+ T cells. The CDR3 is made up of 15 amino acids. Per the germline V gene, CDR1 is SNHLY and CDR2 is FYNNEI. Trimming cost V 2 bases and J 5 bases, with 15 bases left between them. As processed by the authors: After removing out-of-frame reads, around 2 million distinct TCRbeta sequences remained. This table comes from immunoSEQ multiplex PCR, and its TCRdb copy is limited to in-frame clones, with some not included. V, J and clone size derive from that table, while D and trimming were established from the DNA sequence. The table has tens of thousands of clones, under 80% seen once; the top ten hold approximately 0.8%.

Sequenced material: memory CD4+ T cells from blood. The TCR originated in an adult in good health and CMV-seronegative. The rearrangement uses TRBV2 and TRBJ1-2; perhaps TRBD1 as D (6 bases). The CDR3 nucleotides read TGTGCCAGCAGTGAACGGGCAGGGGCTATGTATGGCTACACCTTC. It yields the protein CASSERAGAMYGYTF.